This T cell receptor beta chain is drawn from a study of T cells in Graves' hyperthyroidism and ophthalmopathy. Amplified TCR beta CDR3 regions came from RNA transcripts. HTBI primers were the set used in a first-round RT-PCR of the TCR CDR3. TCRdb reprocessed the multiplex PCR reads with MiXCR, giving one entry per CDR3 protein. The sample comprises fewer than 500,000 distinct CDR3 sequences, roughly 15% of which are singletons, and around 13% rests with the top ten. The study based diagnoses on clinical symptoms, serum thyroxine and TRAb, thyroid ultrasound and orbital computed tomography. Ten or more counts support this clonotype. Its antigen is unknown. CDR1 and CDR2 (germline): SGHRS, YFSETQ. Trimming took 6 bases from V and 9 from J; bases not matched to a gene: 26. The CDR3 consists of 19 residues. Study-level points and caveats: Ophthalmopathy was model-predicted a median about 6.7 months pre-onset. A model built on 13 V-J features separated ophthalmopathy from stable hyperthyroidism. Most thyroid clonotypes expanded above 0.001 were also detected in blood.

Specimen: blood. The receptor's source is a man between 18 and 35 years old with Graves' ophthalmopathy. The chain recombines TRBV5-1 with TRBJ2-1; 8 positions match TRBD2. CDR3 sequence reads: CASTEGQPTLAGSSFEQFF. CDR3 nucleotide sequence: TGCGCCAGCACCGAGGGGCAACCAACCTTAGCGGGGAGTTCGTTTGAGCAGTTCTTC.